The 11 T cell receptor beta chains below come from one sample, sequenced in a study of T cells after yellow fever vaccination. TCRdb fed the 5' RACE reads into MiXCR, producing one record per CDR3 protein. Here the sample spans almost 70,000 distinct CDR3 sequences, 4.5% to 7.5% being singletons. This material consisted of CD4+ T cells sorted from PBMCs, taken approximately 16 days after the first yellow fever vaccination. The receptors stem from a man aged 18 to 29 who received the YFV17D yellow fever vaccine.

This clonotype occurred many times. This rearrangement joins TRBV5-1 to TRBJ2-2; maybe TRBD1 (6 bases). Germline values: CDR1 SGHRS, CDR2 YFSETQ. Trimming removed 3 bases at V and 2 bases at J, with 14 bases between. This CDR3 is 16 amino acids long. CDR3 nucleotide sequence: TGCGCCAGCAGCTCGGACAGACAATTCAACACCGGGGAGCTGTTTTTT. Translating gives CASSSDRQFNTGELFF.

This clonotype appeared a few times. The chain recombines TRBV19 with TRBJ1-5; 7 bases fit TRBD1. The CDR3 totals 16 residues. Germline V lookup: CDR1 LNHDA, CDR2 SQIVND (reference sequence). The trim removed 7 bases at V and 3 bases at J, leaving 12 bases unmatched. In DNA form, the CDR3 reads TGTGCCAGTACCCAGGACGGACAGGCCTACAATCAGCCCCAGCATTTT. Translating it yields CASTQDGQAYNQPQHF.

The table lists this clonotype with many counts. The chain combines TRBV12-3 or TRBV12-4 with TRBJ2-7; the D gene is possibly TRBD2 (6 bases). V was cut by 5 bases and J by 7 bases, with 15 bases left in between. This CDR3 is built from 13 residues. CDR3 sequence reads: CASSPGTFGEQYF. CDR3 nucleotides: TGTGCCAGCAGTCCCGGGACTTTCGGAGAGCAGTACTTC.

Many counts were recorded for this clonotype. The rearrangement uses TRBV6-2 or TRBV6-3 and TRBJ2-1; D is tentatively TRBD1 or TRBD2 (5 bases each). V lost 4 bases and J 12 bases, leaving 19 bases between the germline ends. The CDR3 runs 14 residues. The germline V gene has CDR1 MNHEY and CDR2 SVGEGT. The CDR3 sequence: CASSSGPSWGSQFF. Here the CDR3 DNA reads TGTGCCAGCAGTTCGGGACCCTCTTGGGGTTCGCAGTTCTTC.

This clonotype came up many times. The rearrangement joins TRBV7-2 to TRBJ1-1; tentatively, D is TRBD1 (5 bases). Germline CDR1 and CDR2: SGHTA and FQGNSA. The CDR3 loop spans 15 amino acids. Trimming stripped 1 base from V and 4 bases from J, with 13 bases between. The CDR3 protein is CASSLVGGGITEAFF. CDR3 sequence (DNA): TGTGCCAGCAGCTTAGTTGGGGGAGGGATCACTGAAGCTTTCTTT.

This clonotype was observed many times. The chain combines TRBV7-2 with TRBJ1-5, with D maybe TRBD1 (6 bases). V lost 6 bases and J 6 bases, leaving 18 bases between the germline ends. The CDR3 is 15 amino acids. Looked up from germline, CDR1 is SGHTA and CDR2 is FQGNSA. CDR3 loop: CASSLGPTGGQPQHF. The CDR3 coding sequence is TGTGCCAGCAGTCTAGGCCCGACAGGTGGTCAGCCCCAGCATTTT.

The sample holds many counts of this clonotype. The V call is TRBV7-3, the J call TRBJ1-1; D is unclear. Germline assignment: CDR1 SGHTA and CDR2 FQGTGA. The CDR3 covers 14 residues. Between the trimmed V and J ends, which lost 2 bases and 1 base, there was a span of 8 bases. CDR3 DNA: TGTGCCAGCAGCTTATTGGGAGAGAACACTGAAGCTTTCTTT. Protein sequence: CASSLLGENTEAFF.

This clonotype occurred many times. The gene calls are TRBV5-1 and TRBJ2-3; 8 positions match TRBD2. Germline trimming cut 5 bases from V and 4 bases from J; bases unmatched to any gene: 6. Germline V gene sequence: CDR1 SGHRS, CDR2 YFSETQ. The CDR3 is made up of 14 amino acids. The CDR3 region has the DNA TGCGCCAGCAGGCCGGGACTAGTCTCAGATACGCAGTATTTT. As protein: CASRPGLVSDTQYF.

The table lists this clonotype with many counts. The chain carries TRBV23-1 and TRBJ1-5; no firm D call. TRBV23-1 has ORF status, its function being uncertain. This CDR3 has 11 residues. Trimming pared 4 bases from V and 9 bases from J, leaving 7 bases between. Here the CDR3 reads CASSPRGPQHF. CDR3 nucleotides: TGCGCCAGCAGTCCCCGTGGGCCCCAGCATTTT.

This clonotype was counted ten times or more. V gene TRBV20-1 combines with J gene TRBJ1-1; D unresolved. The CDR3 sequence is 14 residues long. Germline loops: CDR1 DFQATT, CDR2 SNEGSKA (reference sequence). V lost 7 bases, J lost 1 base, and 16 bases lay in between. The chain's CDR3 is CSGRRRTTNTEAFF. DNA for the CDR3: TGCAGTGGTAGGAGGAGGACCACGAACACTGAAGCTTTCTTT.

The rearrangement joins TRBV29-1 to TRBJ2-1; perhaps TRBD2 as D (6 bases). The CDR3 extends over 14 amino acids. Looked up from germline, CDR1 is SQVTM and CDR2 is ANQGSEA. Trimming left V 5 bases short and J 7 bases short, with 18 bases between. The CDR3 DNA reads as TGCAGCGTTTCCCGACACCCGGGACTTAATGAGCAGTTCTTC. Amino acid sequence: CSVSRHPGLNEQFF.